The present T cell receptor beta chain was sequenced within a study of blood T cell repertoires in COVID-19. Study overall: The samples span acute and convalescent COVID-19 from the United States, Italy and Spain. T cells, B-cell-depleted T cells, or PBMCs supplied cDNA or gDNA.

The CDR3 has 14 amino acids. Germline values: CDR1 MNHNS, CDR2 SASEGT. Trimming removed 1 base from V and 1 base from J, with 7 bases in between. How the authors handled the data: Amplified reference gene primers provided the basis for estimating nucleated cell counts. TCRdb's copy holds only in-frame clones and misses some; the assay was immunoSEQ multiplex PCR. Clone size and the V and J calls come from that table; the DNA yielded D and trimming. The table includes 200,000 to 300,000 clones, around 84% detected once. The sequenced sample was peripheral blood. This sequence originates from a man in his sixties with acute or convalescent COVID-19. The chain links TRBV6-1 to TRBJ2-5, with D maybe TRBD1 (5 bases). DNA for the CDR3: TGTGCCAGCAGTGAAGGGACATCCCAAGAGACCCAGTACTTC. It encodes CASSEGTSQETQYF.